This passage covers 18 T cell receptor beta chains from one sample sequenced in a study of cytotoxic CD8 clonotypes in ibrutinib-treated CLL. The table came from immunoSEQ multiplex PCR; TCRdb's copy has only in-frame clones and leaves some out. The table has over 120,000 clones, 79% seen once. This specimen was PBMCs, taken after 12 months of ibrutinib treatment. The receptor source for this set is a human donor with chronic lymphocytic leukemia.

The V and J genes are TRBV27 and TRBJ2-3; D not resolved. The CDR3 is 14 amino acids. Germline assignment: CDR1 MNHEY and CDR2 SMNVEV (reference sequence). V gave up 6 bases and J gave up 5 bases, with 15 bases separating them. CDR3 nucleotide sequence: TGTGCCAGCAGAATGATACGAAATAGAGATACGCAGTATTTT. The encoded protein is CASRMIRNRDTQYF.

The chain has TRBV19 and TRBJ1-1, with a possible D match to TRBD1 (5 bases). Trimming took off 3 bases at V and 8 bases at J, with 13 bases between the two ends. This CDR3 contains 13 residues. Germline CDR1 is LNHDA and CDR2 is SQIVND (reference sequence). The CDR3 DNA sequence: TGTGCCAGTAGTATCGGGACTATACTCGAAGCTTTCTTT. Translation gives CASSIGTILEAFF.

The chain employs TRBV18 and TRBJ2-6; D remains ambiguous. CDR1 is KGHSH and CDR2 is LQKENI in the germline V gene. V lost 2 bases and J 0 bases, leaving 5 bases between the germline ends. The CDR3 contains 15 residues. The CDR3, as DNA: TGTGCCAGCTCACCAGATCCCTCTGGGGCCAACGTCCTGACTTTC. Translation: CASSPDPSGANVLTF.

For the CDR3, the DNA is TGCGCCAGCAGCCAGGGACTAGCGGGAGGTTTTGACGAGCAGTACTTC. Encoded protein: CASSQGLAGGFDEQYF. The chain has TRBV4-3 and TRBJ2-7, with 15 bases fitting TRBD2. Germline CDR1 is LGHNA and CDR2 is YSLEER. J gave up 5 bases and V 3 bases, and 5 bases lay outside the gene matches. This CDR3 has 16 amino acids.

V usage is TRBV7-2 and J usage is TRBJ2-7, with D possibly being TRBD1 (5 bases). The germline gives CDR1 SGHTA, CDR2 FQGNSA. The V end lost 5 bases, the J end lost 6 bases, and 14 bases lay between the germline ends. The CDR3 is made up of 13 amino acids. In nucleotides, the CDR3 is TGTGCCAGCAGCCAGCAGGGTTCTAGCGAGCAGTACTTC. Its translation: CASSQQGSSEQYF.

The chain has TRBV7-9 and TRBJ2-3; D gene ambiguous. The germline CDR1 and CDR2 sequences are SEHNR and FQNEAQ (reference sequence). The CDR3 loop spans 16 amino acids. The ends were cut back, 2 bases at V and 6 bases at J, with 18 bases in the middle. In DNA, the CDR3 is TGTGCCAGCAGCTTAACGGCTAACAGCCCCTGGGATACGCAGTATTTT. Its protein product is CASSLTANSPWDTQYF.

The chain uses TRBV14 and TRBJ1-2; 8 nucleotides agree with TRBD1. The CDR3 sequence is 13 residues long. Germline CDR1 reads SGHDN; CDR2 reads FVKESK. Trimming took 4 bases from V and 8 from J; bases not matched to a gene: 6. CDR3 coding DNA: TGTGCCAGCAGCCCCCAGGACAGGGCGGGCTACACCTTC. Its translation is CASSPQDRAGYTF. Together with reference TRBV14 and TRBJ1-2, the CDR3 gives the full variable domain: EAGVTQFPSHSVIEKGQTVTLRCDPISGHDNLYWYRRVMGKEIKFLLHFVKESKQDESGMPNNRFLAERTGGTYSTLKVQPAELEDSGVYFCASSPQDRAGYTFGSGTRLTVV.

J is TRBJ2-7 and V is TRBV5-1; D gene ambiguous. The V gene's germline CDR1 is SGHRS and CDR2 YFSETQ. V was shortened by 2 bases and J by 0 bases, with 12 bases between the two germline ends. The CDR3 extends over 15 amino acids. The CDR3 loop is CASSFLTIGSYEQYF. In DNA, the CDR3 is TGCGCCAGCAGCTTCTTAACTATTGGCTCCTACGAGCAGTACTTC.

There are a few counts of this clone. The chain carries TRBV10-3 and TRBJ1-2; 8 bases are shared with TRBD1. Germline CDR1 reads ENHRY; CDR2 reads SYGVKD. There are 15 residues in the CDR3. The V segment lost 4 bases and the J segment 3 bases; nucleotides outside the gene matches: 7. For the CDR3, the DNA is TGTGCCATCAGTGGACCGATACAGGGGGACTATGGCTACACCTTC. Its translation: CAISGPIQGDYGYTF.

The chain couples TRBV28 to TRBJ1-1, with D uncertain. The V end lost 7 bases, the J end lost 1 base, and 10 bases lay between the germline ends. CDR1 MDHEN and CDR2 SYDVKM come from the germline V gene. This CDR3 contains 13 residues. CDR3 DNA sequence: TGTGCCAGCACCTCATTCCGGAACACTGAAGCTTTCTTT. This encodes CASTSFRNTEAFF.

The chain joins TRBV5-6 to TRBJ1-5; D remains unclear. The CDR3 is made up of 15 amino acids. Germline V gives CDR1 SGHDT, CDR2 YYEEEE. The V gene lost 4 bases and the J gene lost 3 bases, with 14 bases spanning the gap. In nucleotides, the CDR3 is TGTGCCAGCAGCCCTAGAGGACTGACCAATCAGCCCCAGCATTTT. Translated: CASSPRGLTNQPQHF.

CDR3 sequence reads: CASTIAGGRPDTQYF. DNA for the CDR3: TGTGCCAGCACGATAGCGGGAGGTCGCCCAGATACGCAGTATTTT. The rearrangement uses TRBV18 and TRBJ2-3; the match to TRBD2 covers 10 bases. CDR1 KGHSH and CDR2 LQKENI come from the germline V gene. The CDR3 consists of 15 residues. V trimming: 8 bases; J trimming: 4 bases; junction bases outside the gene matches: 9.

This clone was observed a few times. The J gene is TRBJ2-7, the V gene TRBV14, with 8 bases fitting TRBD2. The V segment lost 0 bases and the J segment 1 base; nucleotides outside the gene matches: 2. Germline CDR1 and CDR2: SGHDN and FVKESK. The CDR3 runs 15 residues. CDR3 region: CASSQESGGSYEQYF. DNA for the CDR3: TGTGCCAGCAGCCAAGAGAGCGGGGGTTCCTACGAGCAGTACTTC.

CDR3 nucleotides: TGTGCCAGCAGCCCTGAACTAGCGGGAGGGGGAGATACGCAGTATTTT. It translates to CASSPELAGGGDTQYF. The rearrangement uses TRBV5-6 and TRBJ2-3; 13 positions agree with TRBD2. V trimming: 4 bases; J trimming: 5 bases; junction bases outside the gene matches: 7. Germline V gene sequence: CDR1 SGHDT, CDR2 YYEEEE. The CDR3 is 16 amino acids.

The V gene is TRBV5-3, the J gene TRBJ2-2; 7 bases fit TRBD1. TRBV5-3 is treated as an ORF (open reading frame) with a function not yet certain. Trimming cost V 8 bases and J 2 bases; bases outside gene matches: 6. The CDR3 consists of 14 residues. This CDR3 reads CASSAGGNTGELFF. The CDR3 bases are TGTGCCAGCAGTGCAGGGGGAAACACCGGGGAGCTGTTTTTT.

The rearrangement joins TRBV14 to TRBJ1-1; D gene uncertain. Germline values: CDR1 SGHDN, CDR2 FVKESK. V was shortened by 3 bases and J by 3 bases, with 8 bases between the two germline ends. The CDR3 runs 13 residues. The CDR3 sequence is CASSHGRHTEAFF. CDR3 sequence (DNA): TGTGCCAGCAGCCATGGAAGGCACACTGAAGCTTTCTTT.

The chain links TRBV7-2 to TRBJ2-7; maybe TRBD1 (6 bases). Germline lookup yields CDR1 SGHTA and CDR2 FQGNSA. V shed 5 bases and J shed 2 bases, with 19 bases lying between them. This CDR3 is built from 16 residues. CDR3 amino acids: CASSPTRQGSAYEQYF. CDR3 DNA sequence: TGTGCCAGCAGCCCGACACGTCAGGGGTCCGCCTACGAGCAGTACTTC.

This clone was detected a few times. The J gene is TRBJ2-5, the V gene TRBV19; 12 bases align to TRBD2. V was clipped by 4 bases and J by 0 bases; unmatched bases: 3. Germline loops: CDR1 LNHDA, CDR2 SQIVND (reference sequence). The CDR3 consists of 16 residues. The CDR3 sequence is CASSRTSGVYQETQYF. CDR3 coding DNA: TGTGCCAGTAGTAGGACTAGCGGGGTGTACCAAGAGACCCAGTACTTC.